These 5 T cell receptor beta chains were sequenced from one sample in a study of cytomegalovirus exposure and HLA in healthy donors. This table comes from immunoSEQ multiplex PCR, and its TCRdb copy is limited to in-frame clones, with some not included. The data show under 400,000 clones, with more than 80% seen just once and roughly 0.83% held by the top ten. The sample comprised PBMCs. Every receptor here comes from a woman aged 18-35 years in good health and CMV-seronegative.

CDR3 nucleotide sequence: TGTGCCAGCAGCGTAACTAGCGGGAGGACAGAAGAGACCCAGTACTTC. The encoded protein is CASSVTSGRTEETQYF. V and J are TRBV9 and TRBJ2-5; 12 nucleotides agree with TRBD2. Trimming cost V 1 base and J 3 bases; bases outside gene matches: 4. Germline-derived CDR1 and CDR2 are SGDLS and YYNGEE. This CDR3 comprises 16 residues.

The V and J genes are TRBV7-6 and TRBJ2-1; TRBD2 matches 9 bases. CDR1 and CDR2 from the germline V gene are SGHVS and FNYEAQ. The CDR3 consists of 15 residues. With 2 bases clipped from V and 8 bases from J, the junction kept 7 bases outside the gene matches. The CDR3 loop reads CASSLRLAEGYEQFF. CDR3 bases: TGTGCCAGCAGCTTACGACTAGCGGAGGGGTATGAGCAGTTCTTC.

The J gene is TRBJ2-1, the V gene TRBV21-1; TRBD2, as called in the table, went unchecked against the DNA. TRBV21-1 is a documented pseudogene. The CDR3 has 18 amino acids. The CDR3 is CASSTRPFQAGKNNEQFF. The CDR3 coding sequence is TGTGCCAGCAGCACAAGACCCTTTCAAGCGGGGAAGAACAATGAGCAGTTCTTC.

The chain is built from TRBV13 and TRBJ1-2; tentatively, D is TRBD1 (6 bases). V lost 2 bases, J lost 4 bases, and 11 bases lay in between. The CDR3 runs to 14 residues. Germline V CDR1 and CDR2: PRHDT, FYEKMQ (reference sequence). In DNA, the CDR3 is TGTGCCAGCAGCTTATACCGGGACATCTATGGCTACACCTTC. Its protein product is CASSLYRDIYGYTF.

The chain combines TRBV5-1 with TRBJ2-7; D might be TRBD2 (7 bases). Germline V gene lookup returns CDR1 SGHRS and CDR2 YFSETQ. This CDR3 is built from 15 residues. Trimming took 1 base from V and 5 from J, leaving 16 bases between them. In DNA form, the CDR3 reads TGCGCCAGCAGCTTGTTGCAGGGGAGGGAAGACGAGCAGTACTTC. Translation gives CASSLLQGREDEQYF.